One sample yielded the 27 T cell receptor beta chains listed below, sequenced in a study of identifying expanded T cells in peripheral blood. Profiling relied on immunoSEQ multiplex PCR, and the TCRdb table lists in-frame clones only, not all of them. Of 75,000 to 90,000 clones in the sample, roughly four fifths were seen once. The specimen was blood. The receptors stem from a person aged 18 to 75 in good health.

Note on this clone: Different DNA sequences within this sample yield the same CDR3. In DNA, the CDR3 is TGTGCCAGTAGTATTGGCGGACAGGGCTCCTACGAGCAGTACTTC. Its translation is CASSIGGQGSYEQYF. The V and J genes are TRBV19 and TRBJ2-7, with TRBD1 matching 8 bases. Per germline, CDR1 LNHDA and CDR2 SQIVND (reference sequence). The CDR3 contains 15 residues. V was clipped by 3 bases and J by 0 bases; unmatched bases: 4.

DNA of the CDR3: TGTGCCAGCAGACCACAGGGAATACCTAACTATGGCTACACCTTC. Residues: CASRPQGIPNYGYTF. The rearrangement joins TRBV28 to TRBJ1-2; tentatively, D is TRBD1 (6 bases). Trimming removed 6 bases at V and 0 bases at J, with 14 bases between. The CDR3 consists of 15 residues. Per the germline V gene, CDR1 is MDHEN and CDR2 is SYDVKM.

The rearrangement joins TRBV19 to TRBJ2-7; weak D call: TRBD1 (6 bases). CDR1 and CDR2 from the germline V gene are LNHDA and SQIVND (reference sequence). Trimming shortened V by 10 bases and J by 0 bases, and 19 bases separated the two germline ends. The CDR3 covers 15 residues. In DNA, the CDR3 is TGTGCCACCACAAAGGGACACGGATCCTCCTACGAGCAGTACTTC. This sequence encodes CATTKGHGSSYEQYF.

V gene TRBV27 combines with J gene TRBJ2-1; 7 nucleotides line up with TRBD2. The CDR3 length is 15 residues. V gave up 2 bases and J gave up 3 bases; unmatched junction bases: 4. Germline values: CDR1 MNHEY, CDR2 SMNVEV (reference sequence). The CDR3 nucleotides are TGTGCCAGCAGTTTAGTAGCGGGTCGCTACAATGAGCAGTTCTTC. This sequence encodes CASSLVAGRYNEQFF.

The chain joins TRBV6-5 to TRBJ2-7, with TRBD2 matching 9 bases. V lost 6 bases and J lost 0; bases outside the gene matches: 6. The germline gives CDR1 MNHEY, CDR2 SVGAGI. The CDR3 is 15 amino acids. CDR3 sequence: CASRPGLASSYEQYF. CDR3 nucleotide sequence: TGTGCCAGCAGACCAGGACTAGCGAGCTCCTACGAGCAGTACTTC.

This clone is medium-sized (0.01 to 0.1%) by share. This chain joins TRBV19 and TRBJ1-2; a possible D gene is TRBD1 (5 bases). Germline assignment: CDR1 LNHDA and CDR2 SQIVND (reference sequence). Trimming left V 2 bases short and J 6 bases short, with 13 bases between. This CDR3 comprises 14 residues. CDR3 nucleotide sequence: TGTGCCAGTAGTATACCCGGGACCGCGAATGGCTACACCTTC. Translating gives CASSIPGTANGYTF.

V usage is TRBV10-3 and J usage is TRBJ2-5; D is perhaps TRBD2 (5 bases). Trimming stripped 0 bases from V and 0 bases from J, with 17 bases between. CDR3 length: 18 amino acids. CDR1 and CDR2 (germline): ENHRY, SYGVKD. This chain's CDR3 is CAISESTPTTMYQETQYF. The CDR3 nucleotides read TGTGCCATCAGTGAGTCGACCCCGACTACTATGTACCAAGAGACCCAGTACTTC.

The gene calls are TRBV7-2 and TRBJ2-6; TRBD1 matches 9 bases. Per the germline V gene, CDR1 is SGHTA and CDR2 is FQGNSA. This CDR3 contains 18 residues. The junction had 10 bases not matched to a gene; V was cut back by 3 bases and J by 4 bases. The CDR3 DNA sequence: TGTGCCAGCAGCTTTAACAGGGGGCGATCTTCCGGGGCCAACGTCCTGACTTTC. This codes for CASSFNRGRSSGANVLTF.

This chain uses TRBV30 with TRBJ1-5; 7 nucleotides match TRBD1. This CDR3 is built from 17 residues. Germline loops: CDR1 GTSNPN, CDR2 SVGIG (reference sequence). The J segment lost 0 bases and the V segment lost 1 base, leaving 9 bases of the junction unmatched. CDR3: CAWSAQGEGYSNQPQHF. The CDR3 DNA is TGTGCCTGGAGTGCGCAGGGGGAGGGTTATAGCAATCAGCCCCAGCATTTT.

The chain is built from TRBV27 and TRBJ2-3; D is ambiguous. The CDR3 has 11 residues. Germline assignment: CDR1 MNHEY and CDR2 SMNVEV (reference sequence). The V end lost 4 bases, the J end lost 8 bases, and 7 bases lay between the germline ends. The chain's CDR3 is CASSSMATQYF. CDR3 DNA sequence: TGTGCCAGCAGTTCGATGGCTACGCAGTATTTT.

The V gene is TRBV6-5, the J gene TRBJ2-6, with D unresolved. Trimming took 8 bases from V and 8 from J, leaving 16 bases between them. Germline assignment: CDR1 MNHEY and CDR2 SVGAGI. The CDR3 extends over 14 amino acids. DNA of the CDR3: TGTGCCAGCGGAAGGGTCGGGCTCACCAACGTCCTGACTTTC. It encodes CASGRVGLTNVLTF.

CDR3 loop: CASSPGTSGSSYEQYF. The CDR3 bases are TGTGCCAGCAGCCCCGGGACTAGCGGGAGCTCCTACGAGCAGTACTTC. The rearrangement joins TRBV11-2 to TRBJ2-7; 14 bases fit TRBD2. CDR1 is SGHAT, CDR2 FQNNGV, per germline. The CDR3 covers 16 residues. Trimming removed 5 bases from V and 0 bases from J; junction bases left unmatched: 3.

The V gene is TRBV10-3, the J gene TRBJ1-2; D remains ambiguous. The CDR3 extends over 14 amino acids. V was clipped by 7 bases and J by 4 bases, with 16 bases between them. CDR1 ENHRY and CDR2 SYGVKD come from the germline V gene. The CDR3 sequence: CAITFDGPGYGYTF. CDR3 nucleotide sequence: TGTGCCATCACCTTTGACGGGCCTGGCTATGGCTACACCTTC.

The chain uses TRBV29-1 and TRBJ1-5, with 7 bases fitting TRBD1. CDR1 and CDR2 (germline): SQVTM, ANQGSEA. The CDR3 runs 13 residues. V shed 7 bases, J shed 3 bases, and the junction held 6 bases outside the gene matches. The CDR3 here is CSARGTDNQPQHF. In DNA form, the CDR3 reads TGCAGCGCGAGGGGGACAGACAATCAGCCCCAGCATTTT. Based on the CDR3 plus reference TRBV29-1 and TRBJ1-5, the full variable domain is SAVISQKPSRDICQRGTSLTIQCQVDSQVTMMFWYRQQPGQSLTLIATANQGSEATYESGFVIDKFPISRPNLTFSTLTVSNMSPEDSSIYLCSARGTDNQPQHFGDGTRLSIL.

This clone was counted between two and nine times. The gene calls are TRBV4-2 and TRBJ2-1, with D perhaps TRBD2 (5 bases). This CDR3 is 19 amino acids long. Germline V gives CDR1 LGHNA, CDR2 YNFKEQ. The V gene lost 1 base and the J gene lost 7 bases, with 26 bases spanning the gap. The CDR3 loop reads CASSQGLGLAPDLGNEQFF. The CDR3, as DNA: TGTGCCAGCAGCCAAGGTCTCGGTCTAGCCCCTGACCTAGGGAATGAGCAGTTCTTC.

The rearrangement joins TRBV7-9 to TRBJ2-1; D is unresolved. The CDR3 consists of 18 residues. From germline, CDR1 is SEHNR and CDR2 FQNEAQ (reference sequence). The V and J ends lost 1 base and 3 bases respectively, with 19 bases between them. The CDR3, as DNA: TGTGCCAGCAGCTTAGTCCTTATGCGGCTGCGCGACTACAATGAGCAGTTCTTC. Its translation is CASSLVLMRLRDYNEQFF.

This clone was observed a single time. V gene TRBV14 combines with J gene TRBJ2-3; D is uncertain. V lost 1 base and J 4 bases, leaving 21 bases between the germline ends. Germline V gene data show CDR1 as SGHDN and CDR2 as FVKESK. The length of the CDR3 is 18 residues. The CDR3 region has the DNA TGTGCCAGCAGCCAAGGAATCTTAAGGGTATCCCGAGCAGATACGCAGTATTTT. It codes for CASSQGILRVSRADTQYF.

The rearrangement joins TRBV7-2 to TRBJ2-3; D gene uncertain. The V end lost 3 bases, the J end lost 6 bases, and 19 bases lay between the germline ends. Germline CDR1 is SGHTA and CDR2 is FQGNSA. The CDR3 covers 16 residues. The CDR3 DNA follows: TGTGCCAGCAGCTTTAGCCCCAACGCACAGAGGGATACGCAGTATTTT. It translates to CASSFSPNAQRDTQYF.

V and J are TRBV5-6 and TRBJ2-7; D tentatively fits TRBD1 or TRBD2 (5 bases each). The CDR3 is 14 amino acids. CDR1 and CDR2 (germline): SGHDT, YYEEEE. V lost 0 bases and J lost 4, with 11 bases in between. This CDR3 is CASSLAGTAYEQYF. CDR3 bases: TGTGCCAGCAGCTTGGCCGGGACCGCGTACGAGCAGTACTTC.

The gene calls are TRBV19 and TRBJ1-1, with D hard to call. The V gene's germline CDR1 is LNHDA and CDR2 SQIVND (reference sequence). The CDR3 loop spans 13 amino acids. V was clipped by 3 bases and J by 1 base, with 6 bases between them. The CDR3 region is CASSISRNTEAFF. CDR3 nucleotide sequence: TGTGCCAGTAGTATTAGTCGGAACACTGAAGCTTTCTTT.

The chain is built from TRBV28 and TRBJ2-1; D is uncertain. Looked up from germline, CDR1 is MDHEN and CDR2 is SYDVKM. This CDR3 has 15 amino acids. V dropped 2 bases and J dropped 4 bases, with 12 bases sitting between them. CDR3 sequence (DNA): TGTGCCAGCAGTTTAGTACTGGGTGGATACAATGAGCAGTTCTTC. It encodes CASSLVLGGYNEQFF.

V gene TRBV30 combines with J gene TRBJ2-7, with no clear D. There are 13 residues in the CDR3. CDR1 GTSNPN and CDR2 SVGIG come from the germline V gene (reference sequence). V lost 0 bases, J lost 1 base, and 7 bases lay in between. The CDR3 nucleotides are TGTGCCTGGAGTGTCGAAGGGTCCTACGAGCAGTACTTC. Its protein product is CAWSVEGSYEQYF.

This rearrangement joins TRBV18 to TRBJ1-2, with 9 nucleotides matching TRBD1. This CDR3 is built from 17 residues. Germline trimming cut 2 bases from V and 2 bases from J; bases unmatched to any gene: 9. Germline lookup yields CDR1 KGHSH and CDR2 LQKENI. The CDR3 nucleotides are TGTGCCAGCTCACCAACCCTCGGGACAGGGAGCAACTATGGCTACACCTTC. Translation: CASSPTLGTGSNYGYTF.

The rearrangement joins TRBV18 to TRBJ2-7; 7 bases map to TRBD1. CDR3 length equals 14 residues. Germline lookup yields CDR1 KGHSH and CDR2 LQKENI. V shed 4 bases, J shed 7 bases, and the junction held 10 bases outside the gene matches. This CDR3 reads CASSLARGSGEQYF. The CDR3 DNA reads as TGTGCCAGCTCACTAGCCAGGGGGTCGGGGGAGCAGTACTTC.

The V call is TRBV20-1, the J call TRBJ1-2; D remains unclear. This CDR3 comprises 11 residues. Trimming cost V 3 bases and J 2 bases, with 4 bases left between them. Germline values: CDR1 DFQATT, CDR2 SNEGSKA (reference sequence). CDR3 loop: CSASDNYGYTF. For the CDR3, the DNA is TGCAGTGCTAGTGACAACTATGGCTACACCTTC.

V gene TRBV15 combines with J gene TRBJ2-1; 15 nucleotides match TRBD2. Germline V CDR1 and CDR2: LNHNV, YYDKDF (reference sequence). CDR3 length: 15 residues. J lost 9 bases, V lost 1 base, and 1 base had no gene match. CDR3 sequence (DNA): TGTGCCACCAGCAGAGCGGGACTAGCGGGAGGTGAGCAGTTCTTC. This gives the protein CATSRAGLAGGEQFF.

CDR3 in amino acids: CASRWTGTDQPQHF. The DNA for the CDR3 is TGTGCCAGCAGGTGGACAGGGACTGATCAGCCCCAGCATTTT. The genes are TRBV2 and TRBJ1-5; 8 bases fit TRBD1. V was pared by 6 bases and J by 5 bases, with 6 bases of the junction left unmatched. Germline CDR1 SNHLY, CDR2 FYNNEI. The CDR3 has 14 residues.